These 11 T cell receptor beta chains were sequenced from one sample in a study of blood T cell repertoires in COVID-19. Clones were sequenced by immunoSEQ multiplex PCR, and TCRdb holds only the in-frame ones, with some missing. Of hundreds of thousands of clones in the sample, about nine tenths were seen once. The sample comprised peripheral blood. These receptor sequences come from a woman in her forties or fifties with COVID-19, enrolled during active disease.

The CDR3 DNA is TGCAGCGTAGAGGACAGGCAAACTGAAAAACTGTTTTTT. This encodes CSVEDRQTEKLFF. The chain carries TRBV29-1 and TRBJ1-4; 7 nucleotides match TRBD1. This CDR3 is 13 amino acids long. The V segment lost 6 bases and the J segment 7 bases; nucleotides outside the gene matches: 8. Per the germline V gene, CDR1 is SQVTM and CDR2 is ANQGSEA.

This sequence joins TRBV14 and TRBJ2-7; TRBD1 agrees at 7 bases. With V trimmed by 4 bases and J by 3 bases, 3 bases remained unmatched. The CDR3 is 13 amino acids. Germline V CDR1 and CDR2: SGHDN, FVKESK. CDR3 in DNA: TGTGCCAGCAGCCCCCAGGGGGACTACGAGCAGTACTTC. This translates into CASSPQGDYEQYF.

This chain joins TRBV6-2 or TRBV6-3 and TRBJ2-1; no reliable D call. The ends were cut back, 7 bases at V and 3 bases at J, with 19 bases in the middle. The V gene's germline CDR1 is MNHEY and CDR2 SVGEGT. The CDR3 length is 16 residues. DNA for the CDR3: TGTGCCAGCACCCCATTGAGGCGGCTCGACTACAATGAGCAGTTCTTC. Protein sequence: CASTPLRRLDYNEQFF.

This rearrangement joins TRBV21-1 to TRBJ1-1; the D call TRBD1 from the table was never checked on the DNA. TRBV21-1 is reported as a pseudogene. The CDR3 sequence is 12 residues long. The CDR3 is CASSTTGHGAFF. CDR3 sequence (DNA): TGTGCCAGCAGCACAACAGGGCATGGCGCTTTCTTT.

The V call is TRBV5-6, the J call TRBJ2-5; D possibly corresponds to TRBD1 (6 bases). The V gene lost 0 bases and the J gene lost 2 bases, with 8 bases spanning the gap. Germline loops: CDR1 SGHDT, CDR2 YYEEEE. CDR3 length equals 14 residues. Here the CDR3 reads CASSLVRGQETQYF. CDR3 coding DNA: TGTGCCAGCAGCTTGGTCAGGGGACAAGAGACCCAGTACTTC.

This clone has just one count. This chain links TRBV10-1 with TRBJ2-1; possible D gene TRBD2, 6 bases. V was pared by 2 bases and J by 2 bases, with 7 bases between. Germline values: CDR1 WNHNN, CDR2 SYGVQD (reference sequence). The CDR3 totals 14 residues. CDR3 nucleotides: TGCGCCAGCAGTGAGGGCGGGGCCTACAATGAGCAGTTCTTC. Protein product: CASSEGGAYNEQFF.

CDR3 nucleotide sequence: TGTGCCAGTAGAGGAGGACAGGAGAACACTGAAGCTTTCTTT. Amino acids: CASRGGQENTEAFF. The chain couples TRBV19 to TRBJ1-1; 7 bases are shared with TRBD1. Germline-derived CDR1 and CDR2 are LNHDA and SQIVND (reference sequence). This CDR3 is built from 14 residues. V was pared by 6 bases and J by 1 base, with 5 bases of the junction left unmatched.

The chain links TRBV7-9 to TRBJ1-2, with D unresolved. Looked up from germline, CDR1 is SEHNR and CDR2 is FQNEAQ (reference sequence). This CDR3 is 14 amino acids long. V was pared by 1 base and J by 2 bases, with 8 bases between. The CDR3 region is CASSLGSPNYGYTF. CDR3 bases: TGTGCCAGCAGCTTAGGCAGTCCGAACTATGGCTACACCTTC.

This clone was recorded once. This chain links TRBV11-3 with TRBJ1-2, with D possibly TRBD1 on 5 matching bases. The germline V gene has CDR1 SGHNT and CDR2 YENEEA. Trimming removed 2 bases from V and 8 bases from J, with 18 bases in between. The CDR3 consists of 15 residues. For the CDR3, the DNA is TGTGCCAGCAGCTTAAACGGGGGTCGGACTGAAGGCTACACCTTC. Translated: CASSLNGGRTEGYTF.

The chain employs TRBV19 and TRBJ2-2; 10 nucleotides line up with TRBD2. Losses at the gene ends were 7 bases for V and 7 bases for J; bases not matched to a gene: 15. Germline lookup yields CDR1 LNHDA and CDR2 SQIVND (reference sequence). The CDR3 length is 17 residues. CDR3 region: CASNSIFSSGRGGELFF. CDR3 nucleotide sequence: TGTGCCAGTAATAGTATCTTTTCTAGCGGGAGAGGCGGGGAGCTGTTTTTT.

The chain has TRBV21-1 and TRBJ2-2; the table's D call, TRBD1, has no DNA check behind it. TRBV21-1 is labeled a pseudogene. This CDR3 region has 18 residues. The CDR3 DNA follows: TGTGCCAGCAGCAAATGTTCGGTATTAGACAGTAACACCGGGGAGCTGTTTTTT. Its translation: CASSKCSVLDSNTGELFF.